The clone carrying this TCR beta chain showed up just once. Generated by immunoSEQ multiplex PCR, the TCRdb table keeps only in-frame clones and is missing some. The sample holds about 310,000 clones; about 90% are singletons and the top ten take less than 3.5%. These data originate in a study of blood T cell repertoires in COVID-19. The source is a woman in her thirties with COVID-19, enrolled during active disease. The sequencing input was peripheral blood.

The CDR3 DNA sequence: TGTGCCAGCAGTAGTCTAGCGGGAGCTTACAATGAGCAGTTCTTC. It yields the protein CASSSLAGAYNEQFF. The chain joins TRBV6-5 to TRBJ2-1, with 10 nucleotides matching TRBD2. CDR3 length: 15 amino acids. Germline CDR1 is MNHEY and CDR2 is SVGAGI. With V trimmed by 5 bases and J by 4 bases, 5 bases remained unmatched.